The rows below give T cell receptor beta chains drawn from one sample of a study of blood T cell repertoires in COVID-19. Data came from immunoSEQ multiplex PCR; TCRdb stores just in-frame clones and leaves some out. The sample contains 45,000 to 70,000 clones, around 81% of which appear only once. The sequenced sample consisted of peripheral blood. All receptors come from a man aged 55 to 70 with acute or convalescent COVID-19. CDR3s include the opening cysteine and the closing phenylalanine or tryptophan. The D gene is left open where the match is weak. Clone size, where shown, is once, few, many, or a class for clones that have expanded.

>once|.|TRBJ2-3|TRBV9
TGTGCCAGCAGCGGTCACGGGGGATCGGCGACAGATACGCAGTATTTT
CASSGHGGSATDTQYF
>once|TRBD1|TRBJ1-4|TRBV5-4
TGTGCCAGCAGCCTGGAGGGGGCGGCTAATGAAAAACTGTTTTTT
CASSLEGAANEKLFF
>.|.|TRBJ2-3|TRBV10-3
TGTGCCATCAGGAAGGGGGGGCGTGGCACAGATACGCAGTATTTT
CAIRKGGRGTDTQYF
>.|TRBD1|TRBJ1-1|TRBV29-1
TGCAGCTCAGGGGGTCAGGCTATGAACACTGAAGCTTTCTTT
CSSGGQAMNTEAFF
>.|.|TRBJ2-5|TRBV29-1
TGCAGCGTCGTACAGGGCGGAGAGACCCAGTACTTC
CSVVQGGETQYF
>.|TRBD1|TRBJ2-2|TRBV2
TGTGCCAGCAGTGACGGACAGGGGGGGTCCGGGGAGCTGTTTTTT
CASSDGQGGSGELFF
>few|TRBD2|TRBJ2-3|TRBV5-1
TGCGCCAGCAGCCCGGGACTAGCGGGGACAGATACGCAGTATTTT
CASSPGLAGTDTQYF
>.|TRBD1|TRBJ1-4|TRBV28
TGTGCCAGCAGTTTGCAGGGGGCGGGTGAAAAACTGTTTTTT
CASSLQGAGEKLFF
>once|.|TRBJ2-7|TRBV5-6
TGTGCCAGCAGCTTTATAACACCTCCCTACGAGCAGTACTTC
CASSFITPPYEQYF
>.|TRBD1|TRBJ1-2|TRBV29-1
TGCAGCGTTGCCACCAACAGGGGGAACTATGGCTACACCTTC
CSVATNRGNYGYTF